One sample yielded the 26 T cell receptor beta chains listed below, sequenced in a study of cytomegalovirus exposure and HLA in healthy donors. Generated by immunoSEQ multiplex PCR, the TCRdb table keeps only in-frame clones and is missing some. The data show 100,000 or so clones, 86% seen once. Material for sequencing was PBMCs. The receptors stem from a woman in her late teens or twenties in good health and CMV-seropositive.

The rearrangement joins TRBV28 to TRBJ1-2; maybe TRBD1 (6 bases). CDR1 is MDHEN and CDR2 is SYDVKM in the germline V gene. V lost 3 bases to trimming and J lost 5 bases, with 7 bases between them. This CDR3 has 12 amino acids. DNA of the CDR3: TGTGCCAGCAGTTTGCAGGGGTATGGCTACACCTTC. This sequence encodes CASSLQGYGYTF.

V and J are TRBV27 and TRBJ2-7, with D perhaps TRBD1 (6 bases). V lost 2 bases, J lost 3 bases, and 11 bases lay in between. This CDR3 spans 14 amino acids. The germline V gene encodes CDR1 MNHEY and CDR2 SMNVEV (reference sequence). The CDR3 reads CASSLRGQFYEQYF. In nucleotides, the CDR3 is TGTGCCAGCAGTTTAAGAGGACAGTTCTACGAGCAGTACTTC.

V is TRBV10-3 and J is TRBJ2-7; 10 bases map to TRBD1. This CDR3 has 12 amino acids. Germline V gene sequence: CDR1 ENHRY, CDR2 SYGVKD. V lost 9 bases, J lost 3 bases, and 2 bases stayed unmatched. The CDR3 spells CAIGQGDYEQYF. CDR3 coding DNA: TGTGCCATTGGACAGGGGGACTACGAGCAGTACTTC.

The chain joins TRBV7-6 to TRBJ2-5, with 10 bases identical to TRBD1. J was trimmed by 5 bases and V by 5 bases; bases with no gene match: 8. The V gene's germline CDR1 is SGHVS and CDR2 FNYEAQ. CDR3 length equals 15 residues. CDR3 residues: CASSLMTGGGETQYF. The CDR3, as DNA: TGTGCCAGCAGCCTAATGACAGGGGGCGGGGAGACCCAGTACTTC.

This chain connects TRBV5-6 to TRBJ2-7, with D perhaps TRBD2 (6 bases). The CDR3 totals 14 residues. The V and J ends lost 0 bases and 6 bases respectively, with 13 bases between them. Looked up from germline, CDR1 is SGHDT and CDR2 is YYEEEE. As DNA, the CDR3 is TGTGCCAGCAGCTTGGCCAGCGGGTATCGCGAGCAGTACTTC. Translated, it gives CASSLASGYREQYF.

CDR3 sequence reads: CASSESPTGGEEKLFF. CDR3 in DNA: TGTGCCAGCAGTGAATCCCCGACAGGGGGCGAGGAAAAACTGTTTTTT. V gene TRBV25-1 combines with J gene TRBJ1-4; 10 positions agree with TRBD1. Germline CDR1 and CDR2: MGHDK and SYGVNS. Trimming took 1 base from V and 8 from J; bases not matched to a gene: 7. This CDR3 is built from 16 residues.

The chain is built from TRBV5-1 and TRBJ2-7, with 11 positions matching TRBD2. The CDR3 has 14 amino acids. In germline, CDR1 is SGHRS, CDR2 YFSETQ. Trimming cost V 4 bases and J 3 bases; bases outside gene matches: 3. Written as DNA, the CDR3 is TGCGCCAGCAGCCCGGGACTAGCGGTCTACGAGCAGTACTTC. It yields the protein CASSPGLAVYEQYF.

The rearrangement joins TRBV6-1 to TRBJ2-1, with 7 bases aligning to TRBD1. V shed 10 bases and J 10 bases; nucleotides not matched to a gene: 13. The CDR3 covers 13 residues. The germline V gene has CDR1 MNHNS and CDR2 SASEGT. In DNA form, the CDR3 reads TGTGCCACCCCCCAACTACCGGGACAGGAGCAGTTCTTC. Translated, it gives CATPQLPGQEQFF.

This sequence joins TRBV5-1 and TRBJ2-7, with TRBD1 matching over 9 bases. The CDR3 extends over 15 amino acids. The ends lost 6 bases at V and 3 bases at J; junction bases unmatched: 10. Per germline, CDR1 SGHRS and CDR2 YFSETQ. The CDR3 nucleotides are TGCGCCAGCAACACGGGACAGGGAGACGTCTACGAGCAGTACTTC. Its translation: CASNTGQGDVYEQYF.

This clone appeared a single time. The V gene is TRBV9, the J gene TRBJ2-7; 7 positions agree with TRBD1. The V segment lost 3 bases and the J segment 2 bases; nucleotides outside the gene matches: 5. Germline CDR1 is SGDLS and CDR2 is YYNGEE. The CDR3 covers 14 residues. CDR3 sequence (DNA): TGTGCCAGCAGCGCCCGGGACAGAACCTACGAGCAGTACTTC. It encodes CASSARDRTYEQYF.

This chain uses TRBV18 with TRBJ1-2; TRBD1 aligns across 7 bases. Germline CDR1 KGHSH, CDR2 LQKENI. V gave up 6 bases and J gave up 4 bases; unmatched junction bases: 2. The CDR3 contains 12 residues. CDR3 in amino acids: CASSDRVYGYTF. CDR3 sequence (DNA): TGTGCCAGCTCCGACAGGGTCTATGGCTACACCTTC.

The chain has TRBV7-6 and TRBJ2-2; D uncertain. Trimming removed 5 bases at V and 4 bases at J, with 8 bases between. CDR1 and CDR2 (germline): SGHVS, FNYEAQ. This CDR3 contains 13 residues. The DNA for the CDR3 is TGTGCCAGCAGCCCCCTTTCCACCGGGGAGCTGTTTTTT. Translated: CASSPLSTGELFF. The full variable domain, its missing parts supplied by reference TRBV7-6 and TRBJ2-2, is GAGVSQSPRYKVTKRGQDVALRCDPISGHVSLYWYRQALGQGPEFLTYFNYEAQQDKSGLPNDRFSAERPEGSISTLTIQRTEQRDSAMYRCASSPLSTGELFFGEGSRLTVL.

V usage is TRBV11-1 and J usage is TRBJ1-1, with 7 bases aligning to TRBD1. With V trimmed by 0 bases and J by 1 base, 5 bases remained unmatched. This CDR3 region has 16 residues. CDR1 is SGHAT, CDR2 FQDESV, per germline (reference sequence). The DNA of the CDR3 is TGTGCCAGCAGCTTAGCACAGGGGTCGGCGAACACTGAAGCTTTCTTT. It is translated as CASSLAQGSANTEAFF. The full variable domain, its missing parts supplied by reference TRBV11-1 and TRBJ1-1, is EAEVAQSPRYKITEKSQAVAFWCDPISGHATLYWYRQILGQGPELLVQFQDESVVDDSQLPKDRFSAERLKGVDSTLKIQPAELGDSAMYLCASSLAQGSANTEAFFGQGTRLTVV.

This sequence joins TRBV5-1 and TRBJ1-1; TRBD1 matches at 8 bases. The V and J ends lost 4 bases and 10 bases, in that order; junction bases with no gene match: 6. The CDR3 contains 12 residues. From germline, CDR1 is SGHRS and CDR2 YFSETQ. CDR3 region: CASSSQGAGAFF. The CDR3 DNA sequence: TGCGCCAGCAGCAGCCAGGGGGCCGGAGCTTTCTTT.

The chain links TRBV7-9 to TRBJ2-3; perhaps TRBD2 as D (6 bases). Germline assignment: CDR1 SEHNR and CDR2 FQNEAQ (reference sequence). The CDR3 is 16 residues long. V lost 5 bases and J 0 bases, leaving 15 bases between the germline ends. The CDR3 DNA sequence: TGTGCCAGCAGCCCACCGACTAGTCGGAGCACAGATACGCAGTATTTT. Residues: CASSPPTSRSTDTQYF.

The rearrangement links TRBV5-8 to TRBJ1-6; 8 bases are a match to TRBD1. Trimming cost V 4 bases and J 6 bases; bases outside gene matches: 6. The length of the CDR3 is 15 residues. The germline gives CDR1 SGHTS, CDR2 YDEGEE. The CDR3 is CASSRQTGVNSPLHF. CDR3 coding DNA: TGTGCCAGCAGCCGCCAGACAGGGGTTAATTCACCCCTCCACTTT. The full variable domain, rest sourced from reference TRBV5-8 and TRBJ1-6, is EAGVTQSPTHLIKTRGQQATLRCSPISGHTSVYWYQQALGLGLQFLLWYDEGEERNRGNFPPRFSGRQFPNYSSELNVNALELEDSALYLCASSRQTGVNSPLHFGNGTRLTVT.

This sequence joins TRBV9 and TRBJ1-1; 8 positions match TRBD1. Germline lookup yields CDR1 SGDLS and CDR2 YYNGEE. The CDR3 covers 14 residues. V was pared by 2 bases and J by 1 base, with 1 base of the junction left unmatched. The CDR3 spells CASSVGQGNTEAFF. CDR3 bases: TGTGCCAGCAGCGTCGGACAGGGGAACACTGAAGCTTTCTTT.

The chain has TRBV11-3 and TRBJ2-7; D is unclear. The CDR3 extends over 14 amino acids. Looked up from germline, CDR1 is SGHNT and CDR2 is YENEEA. The V end lost 0 bases, the J end lost 1 base, and 7 bases lay between the germline ends. The CDR3 here is CASSLEPSSYEQYF. CDR3 DNA sequence: TGTGCCAGCAGCTTAGAACCTAGTTCCTACGAGCAGTACTTC. The entire variable domain, with the rest obtained from reference TRBV11-3 and TRBJ2-7, is as follows: EAGVVQSPRYKIIEKKQPVAFWCNPISGHNTLYWYLQNLGQGPELLIRYENEEAVDDSQLPKDRFSAERLKGVDSTLKIQPAELGDSAVYLCASSLEPSSYEQYFGPGTRLTVT.

The rearrangement links TRBV29-1 to TRBJ1-1; maybe TRBD1 (6 bases). The ends were cut back, 6 bases at V and 1 base at J, with 18 bases in the middle. This CDR3 is 15 amino acids long. Germline V gene data show CDR1 as SQVTM and CDR2 as ANQGSEA. CDR3 sequence: CSVRGHLSGNTEAFF. The CDR3 coding sequence is TGCAGCGTCAGGGGACACCTCAGTGGGAACACTGAAGCTTTCTTT.

This chain links TRBV6-1 with TRBJ1-2; D call uncertain. Deletions cut 2 bases from V and 10 bases from J, with 5 bases between. Germline assignment: CDR1 MNHNS and CDR2 SASEGT. The CDR3 consists of 10 residues. Here the CDR3 reads CASSELFYTF. CDR3 sequence (DNA): TGTGCCAGCAGTGAACTCTTCTACACCTTC.

There are a few counts of this clone. The chain links TRBV4-1 to TRBJ1-1; no definite D call. V gave up 1 base and J gave up 7 bases, with 10 bases separating them. The CDR3 covers 13 residues. Germline V gives CDR1 MGHRA, CDR2 YSYEKL. In DNA form, the CDR3 reads TGCGCCAGCAGCCAAGGGCCATCAAATGAAGCTTTCTTT. Protein: CASSQGPSNEAFF.

This clone was recorded a few times. The V and J genes are TRBV27 and TRBJ2-7; D unclear. The CDR3 has 15 residues. The V and J ends lost 2 bases and 1 base respectively, with 12 bases between them. Per the germline V gene, CDR1 is MNHEY and CDR2 is SMNVEV (reference sequence). CDR3 in DNA: TGTGCCAGCAGTTTAGCAGGCGCCCTATCCTACGAGCAGTACTTC. This sequence encodes CASSLAGALSYEQYF.

This clone was seen once. CDR3 sequence: CASSPDGNEKLFF. CDR3 nucleotides: TGTGCCAGCTCACCCGACGGGAATGAAAAACTGTTTTTT. The chain has TRBV18 and TRBJ1-4; D gene unclear. CDR1 is KGHSH and CDR2 is LQKENI in the germline V gene. The V end was cut by 3 bases, the J end by 5 bases, with 7 bases between. The CDR3 length is 13 residues.

In its sample, this clone was seen once. The rearrangement uses TRBV4-1 and TRBJ2-5; TRBD2 agrees at 7 bases. With V trimmed by 1 base and J by 5 bases, 7 bases remained unmatched. The germline V gene has CDR1 MGHRA and CDR2 YSYEKL. This CDR3 contains 15 residues. DNA for the CDR3: TGCGCCAGCAGCCAAGTGAGCGGGGCCTTGGAGACCCAGTACTTC. Translated: CASSQVSGALETQYF.

The chain is built from TRBV30 and TRBJ1-3; 10 bases match TRBD1. V shed 8 bases and J 0 bases; nucleotides not matched to a gene: 10. CDR1 is GTSNPN and CDR2 is SVGIG in the germline V gene (reference sequence). This CDR3 comprises 16 residues. The CDR3 protein is CARIDRGHSSGNTIYF. The CDR3 DNA follows: TGTGCCCGGATAGACAGGGGGCATTCCTCTGGAAACACCATATATTTT.

The chain employs TRBV29-1 and TRBJ1-1; D is ambiguous. The CDR3 loop spans 12 amino acids. Germline V gives CDR1 SQVTM, CDR2 ANQGSEA. V was pared by 4 bases and J by 1 base, with 7 bases between. CDR3 sequence reads: CSVVEGNTEAFF. The CDR3 DNA sequence: TGCAGCGTTGTCGAGGGGAACACTGAAGCTTTCTTT.